The 5 T cell receptor beta chains below all came from one sample that was sequenced in a study of Graves' ophthalmopathy and Graves' hyperthyroidism. RNA transcripts yielded amplified TCR beta CDR3 regions. RT-PCR was first run with HTBI primers, then multiplex PCR in a second round. TCRdb analysed the multiplex PCR reads with MiXCR anew, one entry per CDR3 protein. The profile covers about 550,000 distinct CDR3 sequences, with 35% to 40% appearing a single time and less than 4.5% taken by the ten largest. Specimen: peripheral blood or thyroid tissue (not recorded which). Receptors originate from an adult man with Graves' hyperthyroidism.

The rearrangement links TRBV12-3 or TRBV12-4 to TRBJ1-4; 9 nucleotides match TRBD1. J lost 6 bases, V lost 4 bases, and 6 bases had no gene match. This CDR3 is built from 15 residues. The CDR3 protein is CASSSTGGADEKLFF. CDR3 nucleotide sequence: TGTGCCAGCAGTTCAACAGGGGGCGCGGATGAAAAACTGTTTTTT.

There are many counts of this clonotype. The CDR3 coding sequence is TGTGCCAGCAGTCGGACAGGGCCGGGAAACACCATATATTTT. Translating it yields CASSRTGPGNTIYF. The chain carries TRBV12-3 or TRBV12-4 and TRBJ1-3, with 8 nucleotides matching TRBD1. J lost 4 bases, V lost 5 bases, and 4 bases had no gene match. This CDR3 spans 14 amino acids.

The genes are TRBV20-1 and TRBJ2-5; D is possibly TRBD1 (6 bases). This CDR3 comprises 14 residues. The V and J ends lost 2 bases and 3 bases respectively, with 13 bases between them. CDR1 and CDR2 (germline): DFQATT, SNEGSKA (reference sequence). Here the CDR3 reads CSARPARGEETQYF. As DNA, the CDR3 is TGCAGTGCTAGACCGGCCAGGGGAGAAGAGACCCAGTACTTC.

V usage is TRBV29-1 and J usage is TRBJ2-7; 9 bases line up with TRBD1. There are 14 residues in the CDR3. Germline CDR1 SQVTM, CDR2 ANQGSEA. Germline trimming cut 3 bases from V and 2 bases from J; bases unmatched to any gene: 5. The CDR3: CSVDPGQGPYEQYF. The CDR3 coding sequence is TGCAGCGTTGACCCGGGACAGGGCCCCTACGAGCAGTACTTC.

CDR3 in amino acids: CSVEMSSYNEQFF. In DNA, the CDR3 is TGCAGCGTTGAGATGAGCTCCTACAATGAGCAGTTCTTC. The genes are TRBV29-1 and TRBJ1-2; D not certain. The J call is uncertain, as TRBJ2-1 better fits the DNA end. This CDR3 contains 13 residues. Germline CDR1 and CDR2: SQVTM and ANQGSEA.